This T cell receptor (beta chain) is from a study of blood T cells in healthy people across ages. Trimming shortened V by 2 bases and J by 0 bases, and 9 bases separated the two germline ends. This CDR3 comprises 15 residues. Germline lookup yields CDR1 MNHNS and CDR2 SASEGT. The authors ran a second PCR of roughly 6 to 12 cycles using a sample-barcoded 5' primer and a J-beta primer mix. Tags on each cDNA molecule came from a template-switch adaptor with 12 random nucleotides. TCRdb ran MiXCR on the 5' RACE reads and lists one entry per CDR3 protein. Of some 800,000 distinct CDR3 sequences listed, roughly 25% are singletons. There were healthy Caucasian individuals from Russia, aged roughly 6 to 95, serving as donors. This same sample was also part of a study on T cells of mothers and their children.

Sequenced sample: blood. The source is a boy aged 5 to 17 in good health. The chain couples TRBV6-1 to TRBJ2-3; the D is unclear. The CDR3 sequence: CASSEQESSTDTQYF. The CDR3 DNA is TGTGCCAGCAGTGAACAGGAATCTAGCACAGATACGCAGTATTTT.